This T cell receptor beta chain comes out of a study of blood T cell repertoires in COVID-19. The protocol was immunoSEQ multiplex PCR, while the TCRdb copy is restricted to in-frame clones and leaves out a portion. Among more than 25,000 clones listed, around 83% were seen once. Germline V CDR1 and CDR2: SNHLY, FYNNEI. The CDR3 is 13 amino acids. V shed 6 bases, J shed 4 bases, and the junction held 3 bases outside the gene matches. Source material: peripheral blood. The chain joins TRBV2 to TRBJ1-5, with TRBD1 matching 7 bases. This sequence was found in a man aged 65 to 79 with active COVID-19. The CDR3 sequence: CASSRQGNQPQHF. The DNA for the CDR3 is TGTGCCAGCAGCAGACAGGGAAATCAGCCCCAGCATTTT.